The 8 T cell receptor beta chains listed next were all sequenced from one sample in a study of PD-1 and CTLA-4 blockade in melanoma. TCRdb's copy holds only in-frame clones and misses some; the assay was immunoSEQ multiplex PCR. Of tens of thousands of clones in the sample, about 88% were seen once. The source was CD8+ T cells from peripheral blood, collected from a patient given anti-PD-1 treatment. These receptors were collected from a human donor with melanoma.

The chain uses TRBV9 and TRBJ2-1, with TRBD2 identical over 10 bases. CDR3 length: 16 residues. The junction had 6 bases not matched to a gene; V was cut back by 2 bases and J by 4 bases. In germline, CDR1 is SGDLS, CDR2 YYNGEE. CDR3 in DNA: TGTGCCAGCAGCGTCCTTAGCGGGGGGCCTTACAATGAGCAGTTCTTC. This encodes CASSVLSGGPYNEQFF.

The chain joins TRBV19 to TRBJ2-1, with a possible D match to TRBD2 (5 bases). The CDR3 extends over 12 amino acids. Germline V lookup: CDR1 LNHDA, CDR2 SQIVND (reference sequence). V shed 10 bases and J shed 9 bases, with 16 bases lying between them. The CDR3 DNA is TGTGCCACCGAGGCGGGTAGGCGTGAGCAGTTCTTC. Translated, it gives CATEAGRREQFF.

J is TRBJ2-7 and V is TRBV13; 7 bases map to TRBD1. CDR1 and CDR2 (germline): PRHDT, FYEKMQ (reference sequence). The CDR3 runs 12 residues. V shed 4 bases, J shed 6 bases, and the junction held 3 bases outside the gene matches. This CDR3 reads CASSSTGAEQYF. CDR3 bases: TGTGCCAGCAGCTCAACAGGGGCCGAGCAGTACTTC.

V usage is TRBV30 and J usage is TRBJ2-1; D is perhaps TRBD2 (5 bases). The V end lost 1 base, the J end lost 4 bases, and 20 bases lay between the germline ends. This CDR3 has 17 amino acids. Per germline, CDR1 GTSNPN and CDR2 SVGIG (reference sequence). In DNA, the CDR3 is TGTGCCTGGAGTGGACCGGGGAACTCCCTCCCTTACAATGAGCAGTTCTTC. Protein product: CAWSGPGNSLPYNEQFF.

The J gene is TRBJ1-3, the V gene TRBV9; tentatively, D is TRBD1 (5 bases). The V and J ends lost 4 bases and 15 bases respectively, with 14 bases between them. Looked up from germline, CDR1 is SGDLS and CDR2 is YYNGEE. This CDR3 has 11 residues. The CDR3, as DNA: TGTGCCAGCAGCCCCGGGACGGTGGAATATTTT. It specifies CASSPGTVEYF.

The chain uses TRBV30 and TRBJ1-6, with D uncertain. The V gene lost 3 bases and the J gene lost 8 bases, with 14 bases spanning the gap. Germline-derived CDR1 and CDR2 are GTSNPN and SVGIG (reference sequence). The CDR3 runs to 14 residues. The CDR3 coding sequence is TGTGCCTGGAGCCGTGGTATTGGGGATTCACCCCTCCACTTT. This codes for CAWSRGIGDSPLHF.

This clone is medium-sized. In nucleotides, the CDR3 is TGTGCCAGTAGGAGGTTGGGCACCCGAGAAGCTTTCTTT. Protein: CASRRLGTREAFF. The chain uses TRBV19 and TRBJ1-1; D ambiguous. Germline V CDR1 and CDR2: LNHDA, SQIVND (reference sequence). There are 13 residues in the CDR3. Trimming left V 6 bases short and J 8 bases short, with 16 bases between.

The V call is TRBV10-3, the J call TRBJ2-5, with no clear D. The V and J ends lost 2 bases and 5 bases respectively, with 15 bases between them. Germline CDR1 is ENHRY and CDR2 is SYGVKD. This CDR3 contains 15 residues. The CDR3 bases are TGTGCCATCAGTGAGCCGGACCCGGTCCTCGAGACCCAGTACTTC. This translates into CAISEPDPVLETQYF.